This T cell receptor (beta chain) comes out of a study of blood T cell repertoires in COVID-19. Study overall: COVID-19 samples collected from the United States, Italy and Spain covered acute and convalescent phases. T cells, B-cell-depleted T cells, or PBMCs provided the cDNA or gDNA that served as material.

Germline lookup yields CDR1 SGDLS and CDR2 YYNGEE. After removal of 3 bases from V and 5 bases from J, the junction contained 7 bases not matched to a gene. The CDR3 totals 15 residues. Authors' processing steps: Counts of nucleated cells, estimated from reference gene primer amplification, were obtained. Libraries were prepared by immunoSEQ multiplex PCR; TCRdb keeps only in-frame clonotypes and omits some of them. Clonal size and the V and J genes are those of that table, whereas D and trimming came from the DNA. The table has about 140,000 clones, around 90% seen once; the top ten hold approximately 1.5%.

The receptor was derived from a woman aged 60-70 years with acute or convalescent COVID-19. Sample: peripheral blood. J is TRBJ2-2 and V is TRBV9; 7 bases are shared with TRBD1. The CDR3 is CASSGGQIQTGELFF. DNA of the CDR3: TGTGCCAGCAGCGGGGGACAGATACAGACCGGGGAGCTGTTTTTT.